This is a list of T cell receptor beta chains from one sample in a study of shared clonotypes between healthy human individuals. Data came from immunoSEQ multiplex PCR; TCRdb stores just in-frame clones and leaves some out. The table lists some 2 million clones, roughly 94% of them singletons. The sequencing sample was made of naive CD8+ T cells sorted from blood. These receptors came from a young man in good health. Each CDR3 is given with its conserved first and last residue. Fields, in order: D gene, clone size, J gene, V gene, CDR3 DNA, CDR3 protein. The D gene is left open where the match is weak. The size field is filled for only some rows; it gives once, few, many or a size class.

TRBD1 | - | TRBJ2-5 | TRBV5-8 | TGTGCCAGCAGCTCGCAGGGGGCCATTGGAGAGACCCAGTACTTC | CASSSQGAIGETQYF
- | - | TRBJ1-1 | TRBV27 | TGTGCCAGCAGTTCCCCCGATGGGGAGATACCTGAAGCTTTCTTT | CASSSPDGEIPEAFF
TRBD2 | - | TRBJ2-7 | TRBV10-1 | TGCGCCAGCAGTGAGCTTCAGGGAGCGGGAGGATGGGACGAGCAGTACTTC | CASSELQGAGGWDEQYF
TRBD1 | - | TRBJ1-2 | TRBV11-2 | TGTGCCAGCAGCACCGGACAGGGATCCTATGGCTACACCTTC | CASSTGQGSYGYTF
TRBD2 | - | TRBJ2-1 | TRBV5-1 | TGCGCCAGCAGCTTGGCTAGCGGGATGGATGAGCAGTTCTTC | CASSLASGMDEQFF
- | - | TRBJ1-2 | TRBV10-3 | TGTGCCATCAGTGAGACCCAATTCTATGGCTACACCTTC | CAISETQFYGYTF
TRBD1 | - | TRBJ1-2 | TRBV6-1 | TGTGCCAGCAGTGAAGCGACAGGGTATGGCTACACCTTC | CASSEATGYGYTF
- | - | TRBJ2-2 | TRBV7-9 | TGTGCCAGCAGCTTTGCAAACGGGGAGCTGTTTTTT | CASSFANGELFF
TRBD1 | - | TRBJ2-1 | TRBV6-5 | TGTGCCAGCAGCCCCGGACAGGGGTTAAATGAGCAGTTCTTC | CASSPGQGLNEQFF
- | - | TRBJ2-7 | TRBV13 | TGTGCCAGCAGCCCAGAGGGAACGGGCGGGTCCTACGAGCAGTACTTC | CASSPEGTGGSYEQYF
TRBD1 | once | TRBJ2-1 | TRBV5-4 | TGTGCCAGCAGCCCCGAACAGGGGGCGGCCTACAATGAGCAGTTCTTC | CASSPEQGAAYNEQFF
- | - | TRBJ2-2 | TRBV10-3 | TGTGCCATCAGGCCAAGGGGGGAGTACACCGGGGAGCTGTTTTTT | CAIRPRGEYTGELFF
- | - | TRBJ1-4 | TRBV28 | TGTGCCAGCAGTTTATTGTGGAGTGAGACTAATGAAAAACTGTTTTTT | CASSLLWSETNEKLFF
- | - | TRBJ2-5 | TRBV4-3 | TGCGCCAGCAGCCCCTCCCCTCAAGAGACCCAGTACTTC | CASSPSPQETQYF
TRBD2 | - | TRBJ2-2 | TRBV27 | TGTGCCAGCAGTCTCTCAGCGGGAGCGGGCACCGGGGAGCTGTTTTTT | CASSLSAGAGTGELFF
- | - | TRBJ2-5 | TRBV28 | TGTGCCAGCAGTTCCCCCAGGGAAGCCAGCCAAGAGACCCAGTACTTC | CASSSPREASQETQYF
- | - | TRBJ2-7 | TRBV7-8 | TGTGCCAGCAGCCCCACCCTGGAGGAGGGGGACGAGCAGTACTTC | CASSPTLEEGDEQYF
- | - | TRBJ1-3 | TRBV4-3 | TGCGCCAGCAGCCCTAACAGGGATCCTGGAAACACCATATATTTT | CASSPNRDPGNTIYF
- | - | TRBJ2-4 | TRBV7-9 | TGTGCCAGCAGCTCGGGGGACACCCCCGAGTACTTC | CASSSGDTPEYF
TRBD1 | - | TRBJ1-1 | TRBV9 | TGTGCCAGCAGCGCCCAGGGGGCGGCTGAAGCTTTCTTT | CASSAQGAAEAFF
TRBD1 | - | TRBJ1-1 | TRBV27 | TGTGCCAGCAGTTTAACAGGGGCCCACACTGAAGCTTTCTTT | CASSLTGAHTEAFF
- | - | TRBJ1-2 | TRBV5-1 | TGCGCCAGCAGCGCAGGGGCAGTTGACTATGGCTACACCTTC | CASSAGAVDYGYTF
- | - | TRBJ2-3 | TRBV9 | TGTGCCAGCAGCATTAGCGGAAGGACAGATACGCAGTATTTT | CASSISGRTDTQYF
- | - | TRBJ2-3 | TRBV7-6 | TGTGCCAGCAGCTTTACCGGGACTGGAGGCCCGGATACGCAGTATTTT | CASSFTGTGGPDTQYF
- | - | TRBJ1-3 | TRBV11-2 | TGTGCCAGCAGCTTAGTCCGGGACTACATATATTTT | CASSLVRDYIYF
TRBD1 | - | TRBJ1-2 | TRBV27 | TGTGCCAGCAGTTTATCGGACAGGCTTGGCTACACCTTC | CASSLSDRLGYTF
TRBD1 | - | TRBJ2-2 | TRBV11-3 | TGTGCCAGCAGCCACAGGGGTACCGGGGAGCTGTTTTTT | CASSHRGTGELFF
- | - | TRBJ1-2 | TRBV4-1 | TGCGCCAGCAGCCAAGTTTATGGCGGAGAAAACTATGGCTACACCTTC | CASSQVYGGENYGYTF
TRBD2 | once | TRBJ2-3 | TRBV5-4 | TGTGCCAGCAGCTCTGGGGTAGCGGGACGCGGAGATACGCAGTATTTT | CASSSGVAGRGDTQYF
- | - | TRBJ2-2 | TRBV4-1 | TGCGCCAGCAGCCAACGGGACACCGGGGAGCTGTTTTTT | CASSQRDTGELFF
- | - | TRBJ2-5 | TRBV25-1 | TGTGCCAGCAGTGTACTAGCTGGAGAGACCCAGTACTTC | CASSVLAGETQYF
- | once | TRBJ1-2 | TRBV19 | TGTGCCAGTAGTGCTGGGACTCTTTTTTATGGCTACACCTTC | CASSAGTLFYGYTF
- | - | TRBJ1-2 | TRBV4-3 | TGCGCCAGCAGCCAAGATGTAGGGTCTGGATATGGCTACACCTTC | CASSQDVGSGYGYTF
- | - | TRBJ2-5 | TRBV6-5 | TGTGCCAGCAGCCTCCGACAGGCCGGTGAGACCCAGTACTTC | CASSLRQAGETQYF
TRBD1 | - | TRBJ2-7 | TRBV27 | TGTGCCAGCAGCCCAGGGGGCCTGGGAGAGCAGTACTTC | CASSPGGLGEQYF
TRBD2 | - | TRBJ2-7 | TRBV11-2 | TGTGCCAGCAGTTTAACCGGGACTAGCGGGCACCTACCCTCCTACGAGCAGTACTTC | CASSLTGTSGHLPSYEQYF
- | - | TRBJ2-5 | TRBV7-8 | TGTGCCAGCAGCTTAGACCGGGGGCTAGTGGAGACCCAGTACTTC | CASSLDRGLVETQYF
- | once | TRBJ2-7 | TRBV9 | TGTGCCAGCAGCCCGGCGGGCCAGGGTAGTTACGAGCAGTACTTC | CASSPAGQGSYEQYF
TRBD1 | - | TRBJ2-7 | TRBV2 | TGTGCCCAGGGGGTTCCCTCCTACGAGCAGTACTTC | CAQGVPSYEQYF
- | - | TRBJ2-2 | TRBV27 | TGTGCCAGCAGTTTCAGACAGGAGGAGCTGTTTTTT | CASSFRQEELFF
- | - | TRBJ2-3 | TRBV10-3 | TGTGCCACCTCTTCGGTGGACACAGATACGCAGTATTTT | CATSSVDTDTQYF
- | - | TRBJ2-4 | TRBV9 | TGTGCCAGCAGCGTTTACCGGGACGGACCCAAAAACATTCAGTACTTC | CASSVYRDGPKNIQYF
- | - | TRBJ1-1 | TRBV6-4 | TGTGCCAGCAGCCCGACAGTTCTGAACACTGAAGCTTTCTTT | CASSPTVLNTEAFF
TRBD2 | - | TRBJ2-5 | TRBV9 | TGTGCCAGCAGCCCCCCACGTTACGGGGGGGACCAAGAGACCCAGTACTTC | CASSPPRYGGDQETQYF
TRBD2 | - | TRBJ2-7 | TRBV7-6 | TGTGCCAGCAGCTGGGCTAGCGGGGGGGCCTACGAGCAGTACTTC | CASSWASGGAYEQYF
TRBD1 | - | TRBJ1-2 | TRBV28 | TGTGCCAGCAGTAGCGGACAGGGTGGCTATGGCTACACCTTC | CASSSGQGGYGYTF
- | - | TRBJ1-2 | TRBV29-1 | TGCAGCGTTGAAGATCGCGGGTTTTTGGACTATGGCTACACCTTC | CSVEDRGFLDYGYTF
- | - | TRBJ2-3 | TRBV28 | TGTGCCAGCTTGGGCGGCAGATCTGTGGATACGCAGTATTTT | CASLGGRSVDTQYF
- | - | TRBJ2-6 | TRBV5-6 | TGTGCCAGCAGCTTTAGTTCTGGGGCCAACGTCCTGACTTTC | CASSFSSGANVLTF
TRBD2 | - | TRBJ2-2 | TRBV19 | TGTGCCAGTAGTATCTGGACTAGCGGGGGGAACACCGGGGAGCTGTTTTTT | CASSIWTSGGNTGELFF
- | - | TRBJ2-7 | TRBV6-1 | TGTGCCAGCAGTGAAGATGCGTCTGACAACGAGCAGTACTTC | CASSEDASDNEQYF
- | - | TRBJ1-2 | TRBV14 | TGTGCCAGCAGCCAAGGCAGGTTTTGGTATGGCTACACCTTC | CASSQGRFWYGYTF
- | - | TRBJ2-7 | TRBV29-1 | TGCAGCGTTGAATTGGGAGCGCGAAGCTCCTACGAGCAGTACTTC | CSVELGARSSYEQYF
- | - | TRBJ2-3 | TRBV4-3 | TGCGCCAGCAGCCAAGAGGGCTCGCGGCCTAGCACAGATACGCAGTATTTT | CASSQEGSRPSTDTQYF
- | - | TRBJ2-5 | TRBV11-2 | TGTGCCAGCAGCTTACCCTATTTCCGAGCGCTCCAAGAGACCCAGTACTTC | CASSLPYFRALQETQYF
- | - | TRBJ2-7 | TRBV5-6 | TGTGCCAGCACCTATTTGGAGACGTCAGCCTACGAGCAGTACTTC | CASTYLETSAYEQYF
- | - | TRBJ2-7 | TRBV19 | TGTGCCAGTAGTAAATCTCCAGAGAAATCCTACGAGCAGTACTTC | CASSKSPEKSYEQYF
TRBD1 | - | TRBJ2-7 | TRBV27 | TGTGCCAGCAGTTGGACAGGTGACTCCTACGAGCAGTACTTC | CASSWTGDSYEQYF
- | - | TRBJ2-7 | TRBV5-6 | TGTGCCAGCAGCTTGCTCTATGCCGAGACAGGCCTTTACGAGCAGTACTTC | CASSLLYAETGLYEQYF